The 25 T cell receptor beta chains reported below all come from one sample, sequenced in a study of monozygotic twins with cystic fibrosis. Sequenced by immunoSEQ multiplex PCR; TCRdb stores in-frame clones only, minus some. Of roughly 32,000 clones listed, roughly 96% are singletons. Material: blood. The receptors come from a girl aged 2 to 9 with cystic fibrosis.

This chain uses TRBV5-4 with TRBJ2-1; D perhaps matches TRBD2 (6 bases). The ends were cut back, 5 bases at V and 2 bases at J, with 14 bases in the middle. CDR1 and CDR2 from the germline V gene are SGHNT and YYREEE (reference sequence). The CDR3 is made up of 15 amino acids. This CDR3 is CASSTETSTYNEQFF. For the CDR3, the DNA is TGTGCCAGCAGTACAGAGACTAGTACCTACAATGAGCAGTTCTTC. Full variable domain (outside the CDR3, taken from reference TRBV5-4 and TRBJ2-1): ETGVTQSPTHLIKTRGQQVTLRCSSQSGHNTVSWYQQALGQGPQFIFQYYREEENGRGNFPPRFSGLQFPNYSSELNVNALELDDSALYLCASSTETSTYNEQFFGPGTRLTVL.

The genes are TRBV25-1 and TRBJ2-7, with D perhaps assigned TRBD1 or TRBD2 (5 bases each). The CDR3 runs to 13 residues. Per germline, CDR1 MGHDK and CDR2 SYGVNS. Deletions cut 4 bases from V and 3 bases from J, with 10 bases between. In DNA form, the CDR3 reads TGTGCCAGCAGTGGGGGGAGCCACTACGAGCAGTACTTC. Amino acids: CASSGGSHYEQYF.

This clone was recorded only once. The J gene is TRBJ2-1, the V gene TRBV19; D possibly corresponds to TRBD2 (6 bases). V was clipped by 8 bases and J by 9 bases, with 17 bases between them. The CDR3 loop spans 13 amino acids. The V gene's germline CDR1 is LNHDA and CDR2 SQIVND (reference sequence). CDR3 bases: TGTGCCAGTGGCCGTAGCGGCCTACCTGAGCAGTTCTTC. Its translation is CASGRSGLPEQFF.

The CDR3 bases are TGCGCCAGTAGGAACCGGGACAGGGGTTCAGCAGATACGCAGTATTTT. Its protein is CASRNRDRGSADTQYF. The V call is TRBV5-1, the J call TRBJ2-3; 10 bases are shared with TRBD1. Trimming removed 8 bases from V and 4 bases from J; junction bases left unmatched: 13. CDR1 and CDR2 from the germline V gene are SGHRS and YFSETQ. The CDR3 is made up of 16 amino acids.

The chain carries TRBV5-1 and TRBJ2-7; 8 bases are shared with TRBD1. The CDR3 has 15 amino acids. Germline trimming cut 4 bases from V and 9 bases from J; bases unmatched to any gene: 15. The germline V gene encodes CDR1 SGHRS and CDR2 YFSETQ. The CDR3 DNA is TGCGCCAGCAGCCCGACGGAGGCAGGGGGCGGTGGGCAGTACTTC. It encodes CASSPTEAGGGGQYF.

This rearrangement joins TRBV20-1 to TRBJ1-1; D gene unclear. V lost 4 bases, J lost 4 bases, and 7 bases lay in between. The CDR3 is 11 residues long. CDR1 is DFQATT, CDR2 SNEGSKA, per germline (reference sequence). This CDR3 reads CSATHITEAFF. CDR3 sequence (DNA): TGCAGTGCTACACATATCACTGAAGCTTTCTTT.

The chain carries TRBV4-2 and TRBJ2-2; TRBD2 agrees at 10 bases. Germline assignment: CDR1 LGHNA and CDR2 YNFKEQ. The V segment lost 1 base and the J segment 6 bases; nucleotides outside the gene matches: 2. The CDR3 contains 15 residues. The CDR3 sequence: CASSQVLAGSGELFF. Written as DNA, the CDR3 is TGTGCCAGCAGCCAAGTACTAGCGGGATCCGGGGAGCTGTTTTTT.

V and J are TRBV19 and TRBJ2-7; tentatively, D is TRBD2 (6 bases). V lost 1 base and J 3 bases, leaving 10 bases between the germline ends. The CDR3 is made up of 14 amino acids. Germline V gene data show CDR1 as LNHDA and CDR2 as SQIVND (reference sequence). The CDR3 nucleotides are TGTGCCAGTAGTATAGGCGGGGATGACTACGAGCAGTACTTC. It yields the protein CASSIGGDDYEQYF.

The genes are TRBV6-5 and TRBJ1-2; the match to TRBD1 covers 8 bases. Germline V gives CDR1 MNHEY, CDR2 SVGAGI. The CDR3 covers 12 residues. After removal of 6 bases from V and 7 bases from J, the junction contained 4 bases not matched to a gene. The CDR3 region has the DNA TGTGCCAGCAGGGGGGACAGGAGTGGCTACACCTTC. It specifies CASRGDRSGYTF.

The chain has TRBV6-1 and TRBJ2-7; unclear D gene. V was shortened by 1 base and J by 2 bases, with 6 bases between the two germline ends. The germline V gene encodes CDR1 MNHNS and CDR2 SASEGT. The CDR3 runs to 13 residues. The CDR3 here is CASSEDRAYEQYF. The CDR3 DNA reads TGTGCCAGCAGTGAAGACCGAGCCTACGAGCAGTACTTC.

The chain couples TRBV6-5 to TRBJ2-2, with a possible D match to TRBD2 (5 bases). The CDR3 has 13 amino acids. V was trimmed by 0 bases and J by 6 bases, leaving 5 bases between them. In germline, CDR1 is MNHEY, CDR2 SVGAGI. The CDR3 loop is CASSYSEAGELFF. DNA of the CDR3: TGTGCCAGCAGTTACTCGGAGGCCGGGGAGCTGTTTTTT.

DNA of the CDR3: TGTGCCAGCAGTGACTCTCCAGCGGTTAGCACAGATACGCAGTATTTT. Its protein product is CASSDSPAVSTDTQYF. The chain has TRBV6-4 and TRBJ2-3; a possible D gene is TRBD2 (5 bases). The CDR3 is 16 amino acids. Germline CDR1 MRHNA, CDR2 SNTAGT. Deletions cut 0 bases from V and 0 bases from J, with 10 bases between.

The CDR3 spells CASSPPPTGSGELFF. CDR3 nucleotide sequence: TGTGCCAGCAGTCCCCCTCCTACGGGGTCCGGGGAGCTGTTTTTT. The chain uses TRBV6-5 and TRBJ2-2; possibly TRBD2 for D (5 bases). The CDR3 loop spans 15 amino acids. Trimming removed 5 bases at V and 6 bases at J, with 16 bases between. Per germline, CDR1 MNHEY and CDR2 SVGAGI.

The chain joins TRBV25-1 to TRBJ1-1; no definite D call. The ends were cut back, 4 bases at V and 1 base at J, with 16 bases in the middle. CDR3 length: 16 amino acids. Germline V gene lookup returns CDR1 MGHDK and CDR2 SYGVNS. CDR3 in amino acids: CASSVGSEWANTEAFF. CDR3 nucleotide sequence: TGTGCCAGCAGTGTCGGGTCAGAGTGGGCGAACACTGAAGCTTTCTTT.

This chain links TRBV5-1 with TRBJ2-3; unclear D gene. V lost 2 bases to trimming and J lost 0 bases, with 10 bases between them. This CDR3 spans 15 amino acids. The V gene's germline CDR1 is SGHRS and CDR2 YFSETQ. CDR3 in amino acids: CASSFVLRSTDTQYF. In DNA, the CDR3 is TGCGCCAGCAGCTTCGTCTTACGGAGCACAGATACGCAGTATTTT.

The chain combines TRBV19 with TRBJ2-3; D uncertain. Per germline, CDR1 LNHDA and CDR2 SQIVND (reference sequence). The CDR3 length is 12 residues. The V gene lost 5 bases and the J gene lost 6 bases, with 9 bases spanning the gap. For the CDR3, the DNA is TGTGCCAGTAGTCCCGGTGTCGATACGCAGTATTTT. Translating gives CASSPGVDTQYF.

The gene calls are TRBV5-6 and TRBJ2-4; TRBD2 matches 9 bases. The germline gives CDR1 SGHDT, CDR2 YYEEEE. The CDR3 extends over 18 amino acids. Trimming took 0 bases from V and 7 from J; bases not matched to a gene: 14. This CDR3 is CASSLGWRSGSRGNIQYF. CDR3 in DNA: TGTGCCAGCAGCTTGGGTTGGCGTAGCGGGAGCCGCGGGAACATTCAGTACTTC.

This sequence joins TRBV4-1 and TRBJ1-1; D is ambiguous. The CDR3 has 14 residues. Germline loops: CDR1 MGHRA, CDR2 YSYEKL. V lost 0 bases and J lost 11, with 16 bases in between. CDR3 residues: CASSQDRADLGAFF. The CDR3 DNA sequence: TGCGCCAGCAGCCAAGATCGCGCAGACCTGGGGGCTTTCTTT.

CDR3 region: CASAGTAAYGYTF. The CDR3 DNA reads as TGTGCTAGTGCCGGGACAGCTGCATATGGCTACACCTTC. V usage is TRBV12-5 and J usage is TRBJ1-2; 7 positions agree with TRBD1. This CDR3 is built from 13 residues. The V gene end was trimmed by 7 bases and the J gene end by 5 bases; junction bases not matched to a gene: 7. The germline CDR1 and CDR2 sequences are LGHNT and FRNRAP.

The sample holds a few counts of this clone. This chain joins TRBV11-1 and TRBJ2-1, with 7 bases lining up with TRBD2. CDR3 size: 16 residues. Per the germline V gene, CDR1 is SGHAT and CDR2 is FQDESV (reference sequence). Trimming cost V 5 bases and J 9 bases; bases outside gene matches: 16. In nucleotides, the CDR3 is TGTGCCAGCAGCGCCCGGACTAGTAGTAATCCGGGTGAGCAGTTCTTC. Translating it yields CASSARTSSNPGEQFF.

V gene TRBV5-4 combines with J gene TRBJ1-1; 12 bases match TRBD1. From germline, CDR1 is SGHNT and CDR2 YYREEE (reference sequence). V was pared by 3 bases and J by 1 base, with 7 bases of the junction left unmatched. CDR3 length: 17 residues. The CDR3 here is CASSSGQGARSNTEAFF. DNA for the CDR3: TGTGCCAGCAGCTCGGGACAGGGGGCGCGGTCGAACACTGAAGCTTTCTTT. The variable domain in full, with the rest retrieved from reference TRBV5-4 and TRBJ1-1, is ETGVTQSPTHLIKTRGQQVTLRCSSQSGHNTVSWYQQALGQGPQFIFQYYREEENGRGNFPPRFSGLQFPNYSSELNVNALELDDSALYLCASSSGQGARSNTEAFFGQGTRLTVV.

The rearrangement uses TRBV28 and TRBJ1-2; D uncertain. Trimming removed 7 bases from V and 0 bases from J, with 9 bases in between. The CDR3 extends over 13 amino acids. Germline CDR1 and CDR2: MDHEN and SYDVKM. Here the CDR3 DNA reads TGTGCCAGCAACCCGGTTCCTAACTATGGCTACACCTTC. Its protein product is CASNPVPNYGYTF.

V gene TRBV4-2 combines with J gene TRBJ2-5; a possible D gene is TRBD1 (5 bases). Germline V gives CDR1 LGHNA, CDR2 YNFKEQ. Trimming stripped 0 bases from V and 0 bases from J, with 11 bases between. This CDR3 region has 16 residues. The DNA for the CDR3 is TGTGCCAGCAGCCAAGATTGGGGCCTTTACCAAGAGACCCAGTACTTC. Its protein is CASSQDWGLYQETQYF.

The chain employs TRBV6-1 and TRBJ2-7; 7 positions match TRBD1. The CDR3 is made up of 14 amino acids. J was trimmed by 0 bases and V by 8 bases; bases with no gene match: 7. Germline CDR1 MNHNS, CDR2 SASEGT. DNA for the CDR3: TGTGCCAGCCGTATCGCAGGGGGCTCCTACGAGCAGTACTTC. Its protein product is CASRIAGGSYEQYF.

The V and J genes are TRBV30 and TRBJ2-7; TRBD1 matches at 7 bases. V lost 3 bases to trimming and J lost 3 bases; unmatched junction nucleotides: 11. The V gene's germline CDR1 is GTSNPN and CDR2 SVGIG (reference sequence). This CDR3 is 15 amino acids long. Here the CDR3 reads CAWSPPVRGIYEQYF. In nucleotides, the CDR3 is TGTGCCTGGAGCCCCCCCGTCAGGGGGATCTACGAGCAGTACTTC.